A selection of T cell receptor beta chains follows, all from one sample in a study of T cells in Graves' hyperthyroidism and ophthalmopathy. TCRdb re-analysed the multiplex PCR reads in MiXCR, keeping a single row per CDR3 protein. Altogether about 250,000 distinct CDR3 sequences are present, around 26% being singletons, with the ten largest covering approximately 32%. The specimen sequenced was blood. Every receptor here comes from a woman in her thirties or forties with Graves' ophthalmopathy. Each CDR3 is given with its conserved first and last residue. A D gene is named only where the DNA matches it firmly. Clone size is not always given. Where it is, it says once, few, many or a class for expanded clones.

size	V	length	D	J	CDR3	DNA
NA	TRBV28	15	TRBD2	TRBJ2-7	CASRPGTSGSSEQYF	TGTGCCAGCAGACCGGGGACTAGCGGGAGCTCCGAGCAGTACTTC
NA	TRBV4-1	15	TRBD1	TRBJ1-1	CASSQAGTGETEAFF	TGCGCCAGCAGCCAAGCAGGGACAGGGGAGACTGAAGCTTTCTTT
few	TRBV10-2	17	NA	TRBJ2-7	CASSEVMAVRDPYEQYF	TGCGCCAGCAGTGAAGTCATGGCCGTCAGGGACCCCTACGAGCAGTACTTC
many	TRBV6-1	15	NA	TRBJ1-2	CASTPWGISNYGYTF	TGTGCCAGCACCCCTTGGGGCATCTCTAACTATGGCTACACCTTC
many	TRBV28	13	NA	TRBJ2-7	CASIAASSYEQYF	TGTGCCAGCATAGCGGCGAGCTCCTACGAGCAGTACTTC
few	TRBV19	14	NA	TRBJ2-7	CASNPGRTVNEQYF	TGTGCCAGTAACCCGGGAAGGACAGTCAACGAGCAGTACTTC
few	TRBV6-1	13	TRBD2	TRBJ2-7	CASSDSSGHEQYF	TGTGCCAGCAGTGATTCTAGCGGCCACGAGCAGTACTTC
many	TRBV15	16	NA	TRBJ1-1	CATSRDLGQANTEAFF	TGTGCCACCAGCAGAGATCTCGGCCAGGCGAACACTGAAGCTTTCTTT
many	TRBV10-2	17	TRBD1	TRBJ2-6	CASSGTGVWSGANVLTF	TGCGCCAGCAGTGGGACAGGGGTGTGGTCTGGGGCCAACGTCCTGACTTTC
NA	TRBV6-5	15	TRBD1	TRBJ1-1	CASSYRAPDRGEACF	TGTGCCAGCAGTTACCGCGCGCCCGACAGGGGTGAAGCTTGCTTT
many	TRBV24-1	13	NA	TRBJ1-6	CATTSIRGSPLHF	TGTGCCACCACCTCGATCCGGGGCTCACCCCTCCACTTT
NA	TRBV6-2/TRBV6-3	19	TRBD1	TRBJ2-7	CASSYSSRPRGQGAYEQYF	TGTGCCAGCAGTTACTCCTCTCGTCCCCGGGGACAGGGTGCCTACGAGCAGTACTTC
many	TRBV12-3/TRBV12-4	11	NA	TRBJ1-3	CASSPGNTIYF	TGTGCCAGCAGCCCGGGGAACACCATATATTTT
NA	TRBV6-2/TRBV6-3	15	TRBD1	TRBJ1-5	CASRHRQGWDQPQHF	TGTGCCAGCAGGCACCGACAGGGGTGGGATCAGCCCCAGCATTTT
many	TRBV11-3	17	TRBD1	TRBJ1-4	CASSFPGQGGTNEKLFF	TGTGCCAGCAGCTTTCCGGGACAGGGAGGTACTAATGAAAAACTGTTTTTT
NA	TRBV20-1	16	TRBD2	TRBJ2-7	CSAPLASEHSTYEQYF	TGCAGTGCTCCACTAGCGTCCGAACACAGCACCTACGAGCAGTACTTC
NA	TRBV12-3/TRBV12-4	15	TRBD2	TRBJ2-5	CASSLATSGQETQYF	TGTGCCAGCAGTTTGGCGACTAGCGGACAAGAGACCCAGTACTTC
many	TRBV19	15	NA	TRBJ1-2	CASSIDRSGYYGYTF	TGTGCCAGTAGTATAGATCGCTCAGGGTATTATGGCTACACCTTC
many	TRBV6-1	11	NA	TRBJ2-7	CASSDTYEQYF	TGTGCCAGCAGTGATACTTACGAGCAGTACTTC
many	TRBV28	15	NA	TRBJ1-5	CASNLGYRFYQPQHF	TGTGCCAGCAATCTAGGGTACAGATTTTATCAGCCCCAGCATTTT
many	TRBV27	15	NA	TRBJ2-2	CASSLRSLNTGELFF	TGTGCCAGCAGTTTAAGGTCGTTAAACACCGGGGAGCTGTTTTTT
many	TRBV7-8	18	TRBD1	TRBJ1-2	CASSLARNLDRASYGYTF	TGTGCCAGCAGCTTAGCTCGAAATCTGGACAGGGCCTCCTATGGCTACACCTTC
many	TRBV29-1	12	NA	TRBJ2-2	CSVVTYTGELFF	TGCAGCGTGGTGACATACACCGGGGAGCTGTTTTTT
many	TRBV30	14	NA	TRBJ1-2	CAWSGAGGGYGYTF	TGTGCCTGGAGTGGTGCAGGCGGAGGTTATGGCTACACCTTC
many	TRBV27	17	TRBD1	TRBJ1-5	CASSYTGTGTSNQPQHF	TGTGCCAGCAGTTACACCGGGACAGGGACTAGCAATCAGCCCCAGCATTTT
many	TRBV18	14	NA	TRBJ1-5	CASSRTDSNQPQHF	TGTGCCAGCTCCCGGACGGATAGCAATCAGCCCCAGCATTTT
NA	TRBV5-5	15	NA	TRBJ1-5	CASSLAPHSNQPQHF	TGTGCCAGCAGCTTGGCCCCACATAGCAATCAGCCCCAGCATTTT
many	TRBV9	14	NA	TRBJ1-1	CASSVVPENTEAFF	TGTGCCAGCAGCGTAGTTCCAGAGAACACTGAAGCTTTCTTT
many	TRBV6-1	16	NA	TRBJ1-6	CASSRGLGGPNSPLHF	TGTGCCAGCAGTCGGGGTTTGGGAGGCCCGAATTCACCCCTCCACTTT
NA	TRBV6-5	15	TRBD1	TRBJ2-7	CASSYGSGGAWEQYF	TGTGCCAGCAGTTACGGGTCAGGGGGCGCGTGGGAGCAGTACTTC
NA	TRBV20-1	13	NA	TRBJ1-2	CSASGTRDYGYTF	TGCAGTGCTAGTGGGACCAGGGACTATGGCTACACCTTC
many	TRBV19	15	TRBD1	TRBJ1-2	CASSSSLTGESGYTF	TGTGCCAGTAGTTCCTCACTGACAGGGGAGTCTGGCTACACCTTC
NA	TRBV2	11	NA	TRBJ2-2	CASGNVGELFF	TGTGCCAGCGGGAATGTCGGGGAGCTGTTTTTT
many	TRBV27	13	NA	TRBJ2-2	CASSLSRTGELFF	TGTGCCAGCAGTTTATCGAGGACCGGGGAGCTGTTTTTT
many	TRBV9	12	NA	TRBJ2-1	CASSVFANEQFF	TGTGCCAGCAGCGTATTCGCCAATGAGCAGTTCTTC
many	TRBV28	15	NA	TRBJ1-2	CASRPWDTGSGGYTF	TGTGCCAGCAGACCTTGGGACACGGGGAGCGGTGGCTACACCTTC
few	TRBV14	12	NA	TRBJ1-1	CASSQGTREAFF	TGTGCCAGCAGCCAAGGTACCAGAGAAGCTTTCTTT
many	TRBV6-1	19	TRBD2	TRBJ2-7	CASTARWVVRTSGTYEQYF	TGTGCCAGCACTGCGCGGTGGGTGGTCCGGACTAGCGGGACCTACGAGCAGTACTTC
many	TRBV6-5	14	NA	TRBJ2-6	CASSYLSGANVLTF	TGTGCCAGCAGTTACCTTTCTGGGGCCAACGTCCTGACTTTC
many	TRBV4-1	13	NA	TRBJ1-2	CASSQDEAYGYTF	TGCGCCAGCAGCCAAGATGAAGCTTATGGCTACACCTTC
NA	TRBV20-1	13	NA	TRBJ2-7	CSARDYDSYEQYF	TGCAGTGCTAGAGACTACGACAGCTACGAGCAGTACTTC
many	TRBV6-5	16	TRBD2	TRBJ2-3	CASSYGGLAGTDTQYF	TGTGCCAGCAGTTACGGGGGACTAGCGGGAACAGATACGCAGTATTTT
many	TRBV28	16	NA	TRBJ2-2	CASRPLKPGMDGELFF	TGTGCCAGCCGTCCTCTGAAACCAGGGATGGACGGGGAGCTGTTTTTT
many	TRBV6-2/TRBV6-3	15	NA	TRBJ2-7	CASSPLSGFLDEQYF	TGTGCCAGCAGCCCACTCTCGGGATTTCTGGACGAGCAGTACTTC
many	TRBV11-2	16	NA	TRBJ1-3	CASSTRSRTKGNTIYF	TGTGCCAGCAGCACGAGATCACGGACAAAAGGAAACACCATATATTTT
few	TRBV5-6	13	TRBD1	TRBJ1-1	CATQLQGASEAFF	TGTGCCACGCAATTACAGGGGGCCTCTGAAGCTTTCTTT
many	TRBV30	14	NA	TRBJ2-7	CAWTGRSNYYEQYF	TGTGCCTGGACAGGTCGATCTAACTACTACGAGCAGTACTTC
many	TRBV6-1	13	TRBD1	TRBJ2-5	CASKQGAQETQYF	TGTGCCAGCAAACAGGGGGCTCAAGAGACCCAGTACTTC
once	TRBV27	15	TRBD1	TRBJ1-1	CASSPRRGQGTEAFF	TGTGCCAGCAGCCCAAGAAGGGGGCAGGGCACTGAAGCTTTCTTT
many	TRBV2	15	NA	TRBJ2-1	CASSPTRQPYNEQFF	TGTGCCAGCAGTCCGACTAGGCAACCTTACAATGAGCAGTTCTTC
NA	TRBV12-3/TRBV12-4	14	NA	TRBJ2-5	CASSRRRIQETQYF	TGTGCCAGCAGTAGAAGACGGATCCAAGAGACCCAGTACTTC
many	TRBV12-3/TRBV12-4	15	TRBD2	TRBJ2-3	CASTVAGASTDTQYF	TGTGCCAGCACCGTAGCGGGGGCTAGCACAGATACGCAGTATTTT
many	TRBV6-4	18	TRBD2	TRBJ2-2	CASSPNRLAPQGTGELFF	TGTGCCAGCAGCCCCAACAGACTAGCGCCCCAGGGGACCGGGGAGCTGTTTTTT